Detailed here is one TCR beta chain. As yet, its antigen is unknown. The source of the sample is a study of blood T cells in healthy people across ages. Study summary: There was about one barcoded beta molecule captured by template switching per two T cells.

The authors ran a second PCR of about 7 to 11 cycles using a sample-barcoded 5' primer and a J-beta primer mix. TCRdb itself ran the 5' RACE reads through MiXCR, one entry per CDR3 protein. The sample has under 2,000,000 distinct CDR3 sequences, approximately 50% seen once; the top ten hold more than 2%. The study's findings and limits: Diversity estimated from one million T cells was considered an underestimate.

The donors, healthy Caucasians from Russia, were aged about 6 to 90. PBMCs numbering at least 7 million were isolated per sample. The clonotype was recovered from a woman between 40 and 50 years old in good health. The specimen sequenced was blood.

This chain's CDR3 is CASSPNPGQETQYF. The CDR3 region has the DNA TGTGCCAGCAGCCCTAATCCGGGTCAAGAGACCCAGTACTTC. This chain uses TRBV5-6 with TRBJ2-5; D remains ambiguous. In germline, CDR1 is SGHDT, CDR2 YYEEEE. There are 14 residues in the CDR3. Trimming cost V 4 bases and J 2 bases, with 12 bases left between them.